This record looks at one T cell receptor (beta chain) sequence and its context. This CDR3 has 17 residues. Germline CDR1 is MNHEY and CDR2 is SMNVEV (reference sequence). The ends lost 2 bases at V and 1 base at J; junction bases unmatched: 3. This sample was taken from a study of T cells of healthy individuals. TCRdb used MiXCR to reprocess the 5' RACE reads, holding one entry per CDR3 protein. This table has tens of thousands of distinct CDR3 sequences, about 17% appearing once. This clonotype was obtained from a human donor in good health. The chain combines TRBV27 with TRBJ2-3; 13 bases are shared with TRBD2. CDR3 nucleotides: TGTGCCAGCAGTTTAGGGACTAGCGGGGTGGGCACAGATACGCAGTATTTT. It is translated as CASSLGTSGVGTDTQYF.